This TCR beta chain was identified during a study of blood T cell repertoires in COVID-19. Study-wide background: Samples of COVID-19 (acute and convalescent) were obtained from the United States, Italy and Spain.

Germline loops: CDR1 SGHRS, CDR2 YFSETQ. There are 14 residues in the CDR3. J was trimmed by 5 bases and V by 7 bases; bases with no gene match: 3. Sequencing was performed with immunoSEQ multiplex PCR; in TCRdb, only in-frame clones are kept and a portion is missing. There are roughly 71,000 clones in the sample; roughly 89% occur only once, and roughly 2% lies in the top ten. The sequenced material came from peripheral blood. The TCR sequence derives from a man younger than 45 with acute or convalescent COVID-19. The V call is TRBV5-1, the J call TRBJ2-2; 12 positions agree with TRBD2. This CDR3 is CASRLAGDTGELFF. The CDR3 nucleotides read TGCGCCAGCCGACTAGCGGGAGATACCGGGGAGCTGTTTTTT.